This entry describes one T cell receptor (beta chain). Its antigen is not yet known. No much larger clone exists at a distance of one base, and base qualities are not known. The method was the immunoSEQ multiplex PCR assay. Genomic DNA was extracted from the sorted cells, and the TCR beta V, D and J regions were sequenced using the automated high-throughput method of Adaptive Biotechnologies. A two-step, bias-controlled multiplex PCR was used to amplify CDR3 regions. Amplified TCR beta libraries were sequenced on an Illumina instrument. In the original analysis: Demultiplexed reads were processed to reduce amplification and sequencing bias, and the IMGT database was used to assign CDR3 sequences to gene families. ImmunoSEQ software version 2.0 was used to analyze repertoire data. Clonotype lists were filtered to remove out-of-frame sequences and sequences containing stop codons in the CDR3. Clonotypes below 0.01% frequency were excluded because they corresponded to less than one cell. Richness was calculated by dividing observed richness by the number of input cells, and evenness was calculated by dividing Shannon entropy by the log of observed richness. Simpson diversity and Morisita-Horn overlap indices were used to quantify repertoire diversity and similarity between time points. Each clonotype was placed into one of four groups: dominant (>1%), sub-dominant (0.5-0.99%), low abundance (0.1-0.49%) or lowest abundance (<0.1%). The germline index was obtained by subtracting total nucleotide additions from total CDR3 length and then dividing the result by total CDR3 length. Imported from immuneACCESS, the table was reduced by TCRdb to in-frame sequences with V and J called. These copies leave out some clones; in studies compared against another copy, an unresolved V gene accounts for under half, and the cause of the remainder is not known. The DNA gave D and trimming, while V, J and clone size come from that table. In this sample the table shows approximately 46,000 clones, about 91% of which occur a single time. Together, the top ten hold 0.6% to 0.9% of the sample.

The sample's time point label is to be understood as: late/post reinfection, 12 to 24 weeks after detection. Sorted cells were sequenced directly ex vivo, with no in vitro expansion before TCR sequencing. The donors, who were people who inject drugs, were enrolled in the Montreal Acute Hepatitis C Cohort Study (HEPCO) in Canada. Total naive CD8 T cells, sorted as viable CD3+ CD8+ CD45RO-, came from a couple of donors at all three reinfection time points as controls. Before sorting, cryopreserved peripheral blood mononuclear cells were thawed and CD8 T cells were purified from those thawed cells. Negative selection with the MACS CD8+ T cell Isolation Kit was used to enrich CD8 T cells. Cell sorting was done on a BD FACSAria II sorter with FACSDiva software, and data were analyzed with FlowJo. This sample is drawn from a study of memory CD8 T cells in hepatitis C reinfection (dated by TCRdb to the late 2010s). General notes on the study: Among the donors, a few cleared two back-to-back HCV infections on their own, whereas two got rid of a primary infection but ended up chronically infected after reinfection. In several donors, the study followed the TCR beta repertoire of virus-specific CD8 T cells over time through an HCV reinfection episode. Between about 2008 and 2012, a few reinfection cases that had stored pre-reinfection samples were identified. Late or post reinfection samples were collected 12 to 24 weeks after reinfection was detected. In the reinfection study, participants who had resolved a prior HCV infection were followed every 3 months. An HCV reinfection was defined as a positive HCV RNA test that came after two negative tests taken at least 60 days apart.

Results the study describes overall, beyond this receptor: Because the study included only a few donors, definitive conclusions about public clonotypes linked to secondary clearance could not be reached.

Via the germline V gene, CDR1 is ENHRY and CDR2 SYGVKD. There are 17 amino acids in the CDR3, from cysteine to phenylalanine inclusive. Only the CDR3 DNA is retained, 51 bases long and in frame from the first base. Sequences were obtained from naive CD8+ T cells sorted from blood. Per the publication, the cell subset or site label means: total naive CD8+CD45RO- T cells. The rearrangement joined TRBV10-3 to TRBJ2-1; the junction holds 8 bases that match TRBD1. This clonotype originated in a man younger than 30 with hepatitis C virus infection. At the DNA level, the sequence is TGTACCACCGAAGCAGGGGGCGGCTTTACCCCTAGCAATGAGCAGTTCTTC. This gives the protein CTTEAGGGFTPSNEQFF.